Below are 23 T cell receptor beta chains sequenced from a single sample in a study of cytomegalovirus exposure and HLA in healthy donors. Primers included in the PCR were 60 Vbeta and 13 Jbeta primers. Repertoires were generated with immunoSEQ multiplex PCR, while TCRdb's copy carries only in-frame clones and drops some. The table has roughly 150,000 clones, approximately 85% seen once; the top ten hold 2% to 2.5%. The sequenced sample consisted of PBMCs. All receptors derive from a woman between 18 and 29 years old in good health and CMV-seronegative.

The chain links TRBV5-4 to TRBJ2-1; D may be TRBD2 (7 bases). Germline CDR1 and CDR2: SGHNT and YYREEE (reference sequence). The CDR3 is 15 amino acids. Trimming took off 4 bases at V and 15 bases at J, with 26 bases between the two ends. CDR3 in amino acids: CASSPDRPSGPEVFF. For the CDR3, the DNA is TGTGCCAGCAGCCCTGACAGGCCTAGCGGCCCCGAGGTGTTCTTC. Variable domain in full (rest from reference TRBV5-4 and TRBJ2-1): ETGVTQSPTHLIKTRGQQVTLRCSSQSGHNTVSWYQQALGQGPQFIFQYYREEENGRGNFPPRFSGLQFPNYSSELNVNALELDDSALYLCASSPDRPSGPEVFFGPGTRLTVL.

The chain joins TRBV5-1 to TRBJ2-2, with TRBD2 matching 8 bases. Per germline, CDR1 SGHRS and CDR2 YFSETQ. The V and J ends lost 7 bases and 7 bases, in that order; junction bases with no gene match: 9. The CDR3 spans 14 residues. CDR3 in DNA: TGCGCCAGCGGCCGGGGACTAGGGAGCGGGGAGCTGTTTTTT. It encodes CASGRGLGSGELFF. Full variable domain (outside the CDR3, taken from reference TRBV5-1 and TRBJ2-2): KAGVTQTPRYLIKTRGQQVTLSCSPISGHRSVSWYQQTPGQGLQFLFEYFSETQRNKGNFPGRFSGRQFSNSRSEMNVSTLELGDSALYLCASGRGLGSGELFFGEGSRLTVL.

The chain links TRBV5-1 to TRBJ2-1; TRBD2 matches at 9 bases. CDR1 SGHRS and CDR2 YFSETQ come from the germline V gene. CDR3 length: 14 residues. V shed 4 bases and J 6 bases; nucleotides not matched to a gene: 5. The CDR3 region is CASSLGTSSNEQFF. CDR3 coding DNA: TGCGCCAGCAGCCTGGGGACTAGCAGCAATGAGCAGTTCTTC.

This clone was picked up one time. The gene calls are TRBV14 and TRBJ2-7; perhaps TRBD1 as D (5 bases). From germline, CDR1 is SGHDN and CDR2 FVKESK. The CDR3 length is 13 residues. Between the trimmed V and J ends, which lost 4 bases and 3 bases, there was a span of 10 bases. The chain's CDR3 is CASSPWGSYEQYF. The CDR3 coding sequence is TGTGCCAGCAGCCCCTGGGGCAGCTACGAGCAGTACTTC.

The chain carries TRBV6-5 and TRBJ1-2; the D gene is possibly TRBD1 (6 bases). Germline V gives CDR1 MNHEY, CDR2 SVGAGI. The length of the CDR3 is 13 residues. V shed 7 bases and J shed 7 bases, with 16 bases lying between them. The CDR3, as DNA: TGTGCCAGCACCTTCACGGGGGGCTGTGGCTACACCTTC. As protein: CASTFTGGCGYTF.

This clone was seen once. The chain recombines TRBV19 with TRBJ2-1, with D possibly being TRBD2 (6 bases). The germline gives CDR1 LNHDA, CDR2 SQIVND (reference sequence). The V end was cut by 5 bases, the J end by 7 bases, with 18 bases between. This CDR3 is 15 amino acids long. CDR3 sequence reads: CASSPDLEGRNEQFF. The CDR3, as DNA: TGTGCCAGTAGTCCCGATTTGGAGGGGCGGAATGAGCAGTTCTTC.

The V gene is TRBV7-9, the J gene TRBJ1-3; D not certain. Per the germline V gene, CDR1 is SEHNR and CDR2 is FQNEAQ (reference sequence). This CDR3 has 15 residues. Trimming removed 3 bases from V and 1 base from J, with 10 bases in between. CDR3 DNA sequence: TGTGCCAGCAGCTTGGGGAGTGGATCTGGAAACACCATATATTTT. Encoded protein: CASSLGSGSGNTIYF.

This clone has a single count. The genes are TRBV11-2 and TRBJ2-2; 8 positions agree with TRBD1. CDR3 size: 15 residues. Germline CDR1 SGHAT, CDR2 FQNNGV. V shed 2 bases and J 8 bases; nucleotides not matched to a gene: 7. The DNA for the CDR3 is TGTGCCAGCAGCTTACGGCAGGGGGCTCGAGGGGAGCTGTTTTTT. As protein: CASSLRQGARGELFF.

The gene calls are TRBV28 and TRBJ1-1; D is uncertain. Germline V gene data show CDR1 as MDHEN and CDR2 as SYDVKM. Trimming cost V 6 bases and J 6 bases, with 11 bases left between them. CDR3 size: 12 residues. CDR3 residues: CASSRVRAEAFF. The CDR3 DNA reads TGTGCCAGCAGCCGGGTTCGGGCTGAAGCTTTCTTT.

The V and J genes are TRBV21-1 and TRBJ2-3; TRBD2 is the table's D call and was not checked against the DNA. TRBV21-1 is a recognized pseudogene. The CDR3 spans 17 residues. CDR3 sequence (DNA): TGTGCCAGCAGCAAAGCGCCAACTAGCGGGAGCACAGATACGCAGTATTTT. It encodes CASSKAPTSGSTDTQYF.

The V gene is TRBV11-2, the J gene TRBJ2-5, with 10 positions matching TRBD1. CDR1 is SGHAT and CDR2 is FQNNGV in the germline V gene. The CDR3 is 18 residues long. With V trimmed by 2 bases and J by 1 base, 10 bases remained unmatched. The CDR3 spells CASSLSPDRGPAQETQYF. CDR3 bases: TGTGCCAGCAGCTTAAGCCCAGACAGGGGGCCAGCCCAAGAGACCCAGTACTTC. Using reference TRBV11-2 and TRBJ2-5 for the parts outside the CDR3, the full variable domain is EAGVAQSPRYKIIEKRQSVAFWCNPISGHATLYWYQQILGQGPKLLIQFQNNGVVDDSQLPKDRFSAERLKGVDSTLKIQPAKLEDSAVYLCASSLSPDRGPAQETQYFGPGTRLLVL.

V and J are TRBV13 and TRBJ2-5, with D maybe TRBD2 (6 bases). The CDR3 contains 13 residues. Germline CDR1 reads PRHDT; CDR2 reads FYEKMQ (reference sequence). V lost 4 bases, J lost 4 bases, and 10 bases lay in between. DNA for the CDR3: TGTGCCAGCAGCTACCGGGAGCGAGAGACCCAGTACTTC. Protein: CASSYRERETQYF.

As DNA, the CDR3 is TGTGCCAGCAGTGCACTAGCGGGGGGGCCTTCTGATCAGTTCTTC. Its translation is CASSALAGGPSDQFF. The chain recombines TRBV2 with TRBJ2-1; 13 bases are shared with TRBD2. The CDR3 covers 15 residues. Germline lookup yields CDR1 SNHLY and CDR2 FYNNEI. The V gene end was trimmed by 4 bases and the J gene end by 13 bases; junction bases not matched to a gene: 10.

This chain links TRBV10-3 with TRBJ1-2, with D possibly matching TRBD1 (5 bases). Trimming pared 3 bases from V and 4 bases from J, leaving 9 bases between. The germline V gene encodes CDR1 ENHRY and CDR2 SYGVKD. The CDR3 length is 13 residues. In nucleotides, the CDR3 is TGTGCCATCAGTGAACGACAGACCTATGGCTACACCTTC. Its protein is CAISERQTYGYTF.

The chain joins TRBV28 to TRBJ1-2; possible D gene TRBD1, 6 bases. Germline CDR1 MDHEN, CDR2 SYDVKM. CDR3 length: 12 amino acids. The CDR3 region has the DNA TGTGCGAGCGGCCGCAGGGGCTATGGCTACACCTTC. This translates into CASGRRGYGYTF.

This rearrangement joins TRBV11-2 to TRBJ1-4; D is unresolved. CDR1 is SGHAT, CDR2 FQNNGV, per germline. The CDR3 is made up of 14 amino acids. V shed 3 bases and J shed 12 bases, with 17 bases lying between them. The CDR3 DNA reads TGTGCCAGCAGCTTCAGGCCCTTCCCCCCACAACTGTTTTTT. Amino acids: CASSFRPFPPQLFF.

This clone was seen only a few times. The chain carries TRBV28 and TRBJ1-2, with TRBD1 matching over 12 bases. Germline V lookup: CDR1 MDHEN, CDR2 SYDVKM. The CDR3 has 15 residues. V was clipped by 2 bases and J by 7 bases; unmatched bases: 5. The DNA for the CDR3 is TGTGCCAGCAGTTTAGGGGGACAGGGGGCGTTTGGCTACACCTTC. It yields the protein CASSLGGQGAFGYTF.

This clone was observed a single time. The chain uses TRBV6-6 and TRBJ2-7, with 11 positions matching TRBD2. This CDR3 is built from 16 residues. The V and J ends lost 6 bases and 3 bases, in that order; junction bases with no gene match: 10. Germline CDR1 reads MNHNY; CDR2 reads SVGAGI (reference sequence). The CDR3 loop is CASSRLAGGPLYEQYF. DNA of the CDR3: TGTGCCAGCAGCCGGTTAGCGGGAGGGCCTCTCTACGAGCAGTACTTC.

The J gene is TRBJ1-6, the V gene TRBV11-2; 8 bases line up with TRBD1. With V trimmed by 5 bases and J by 9 bases, 9 bases remained unmatched. Germline V gives CDR1 SGHAT, CDR2 FQNNGV. CDR3 length: 15 amino acids. The CDR3 DNA follows: TGTGCCAGCAGCCCTGATGGACAGGGATCTTCACCCCTCCACTTT. It encodes CASSPDGQGSSPLHF.

This clone was found many times. This chain connects TRBV7-2 to TRBJ1-4; 9 bases fit TRBD1. Germline V CDR1 and CDR2: SGHTA, FQGNSA. This CDR3 has 15 amino acids. Trimming cost V 1 base and J 10 bases; bases outside gene matches: 7. The CDR3 loop is CASSLETGGPGKLFF. CDR3 bases: TGTGCCAGCAGCTTAGAGACAGGGGGTCCAGGAAAACTGTTTTTT.

This sequence joins TRBV5-1 and TRBJ2-5; TRBD2 agrees at 7 bases. The CDR3 runs 15 residues. V shed 0 bases and J 8 bases; nucleotides not matched to a gene: 10. Germline V gene sequence: CDR1 SGHRS, CDR2 YFSETQ. The CDR3 nucleotides read TGCGCCAGCAGCTTGGGGGCGGGGGTCTCAGGAACCCAGTACTTC. It yields the protein CASSLGAGVSGTQYF. Based on the CDR3 plus reference TRBV5-1 and TRBJ2-5, the full variable domain is KAGVTQTPRYLIKTRGQQVTLSCSPISGHRSVSWYQQTPGQGLQFLFEYFSETQRNKGNFPGRFSGRQFSNSRSEMNVSTLELGDSALYLCASSLGAGVSGTQYFGPGTRLLVL.

The chain links TRBV5-1 to TRBJ1-1, with no clear D. Germline CDR1 and CDR2: SGHRS and YFSETQ. This CDR3 region has 13 residues. The V end was cut by 0 bases, the J end by 3 bases, with 6 bases between. The CDR3 coding sequence is TGCGCCAGCAGCTTGGGCGGAGACACTGAAGCTTTCTTT. Translated, it gives CASSLGGDTEAFF.

Only a few counts were recorded for this clone. This chain joins TRBV5-1 and TRBJ2-5, with TRBD2 matching over 7 bases. The CDR3 sequence is 14 residues long. Germline CDR1 is SGHRS and CDR2 is YFSETQ. The V gene end was trimmed by 0 bases and the J gene end by 3 bases; junction bases not matched to a gene: 2. For the CDR3, the DNA is TGCGCCAGCAGCTTGGCGCGGGAGAAAGAGACCCAGTACTTC. This encodes CASSLAREKETQYF. The full variable domain, in which reference TRBV5-1 and TRBJ2-5 provide the parts outside the CDR3, is KAGVTQTPRYLIKTRGQQVTLSCSPISGHRSVSWYQQTPGQGLQFLFEYFSETQRNKGNFPGRFSGRQFSNSRSEMNVSTLELGDSALYLCASSLAREKETQYFGPGTRLLVL.